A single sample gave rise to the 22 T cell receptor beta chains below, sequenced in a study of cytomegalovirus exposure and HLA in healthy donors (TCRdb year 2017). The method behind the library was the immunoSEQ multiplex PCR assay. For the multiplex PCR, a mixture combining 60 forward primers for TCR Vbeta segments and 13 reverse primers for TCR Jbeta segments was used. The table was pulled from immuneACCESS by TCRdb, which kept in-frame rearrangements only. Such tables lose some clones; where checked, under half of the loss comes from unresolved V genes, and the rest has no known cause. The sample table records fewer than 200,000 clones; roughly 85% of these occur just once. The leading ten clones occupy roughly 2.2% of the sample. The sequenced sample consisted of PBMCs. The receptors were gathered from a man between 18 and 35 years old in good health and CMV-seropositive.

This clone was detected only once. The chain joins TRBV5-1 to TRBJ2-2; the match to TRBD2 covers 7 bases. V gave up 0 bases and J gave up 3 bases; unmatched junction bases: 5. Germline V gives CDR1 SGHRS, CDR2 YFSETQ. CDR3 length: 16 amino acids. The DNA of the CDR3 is TGCGCCAGCAGCTTGGAAGGACTAGGATACACCGGGGAGCTGTTTTTT. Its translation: CASSLEGLGYTGELFF.

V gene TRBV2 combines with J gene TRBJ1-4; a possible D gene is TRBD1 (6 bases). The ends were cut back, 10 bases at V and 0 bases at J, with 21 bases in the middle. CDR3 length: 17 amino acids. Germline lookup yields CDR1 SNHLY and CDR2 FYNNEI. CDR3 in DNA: TGTGCCACCACGATGGAGACAGGACTTGCAACTAATGAAAAACTGTTTTTT. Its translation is CATTMETGLATNEKLFF.

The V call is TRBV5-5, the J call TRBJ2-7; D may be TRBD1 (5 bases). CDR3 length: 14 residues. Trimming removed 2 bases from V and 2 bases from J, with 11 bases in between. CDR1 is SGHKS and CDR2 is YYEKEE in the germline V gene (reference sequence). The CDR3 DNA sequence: TGTGCCAGCAGCTTAGGACACTACACCTACGAGCAGTACTTC. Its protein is CASSLGHYTYEQYF.

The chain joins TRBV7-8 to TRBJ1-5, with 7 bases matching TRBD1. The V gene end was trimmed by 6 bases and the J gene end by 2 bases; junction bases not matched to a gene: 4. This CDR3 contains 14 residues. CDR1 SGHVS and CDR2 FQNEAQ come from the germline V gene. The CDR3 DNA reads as TGTGCCAGCAGTCCCGGACAGGGCAATCAGCCCCAGCATTTT. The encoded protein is CASSPGQGNQPQHF. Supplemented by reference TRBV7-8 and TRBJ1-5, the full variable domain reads GAGVSQSPRYKVAKRGQDVALRCDPISGHVSLFWYQQALGQGPEFLTYFQNEAQLDKSGLPSDRFFAERPEGSVSTLKIQRTQQEDSAVYLCASSPGQGNQPQHFGDGTRLSIL.

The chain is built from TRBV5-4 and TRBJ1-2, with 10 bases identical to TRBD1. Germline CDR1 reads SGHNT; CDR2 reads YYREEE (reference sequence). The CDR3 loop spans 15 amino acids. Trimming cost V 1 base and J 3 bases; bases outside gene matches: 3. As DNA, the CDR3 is TGTGCCAGCAGCTTGAGGACAGGGGGGGACTATGGCTACACCTTC. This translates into CASSLRTGGDYGYTF. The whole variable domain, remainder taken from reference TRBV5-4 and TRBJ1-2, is ETGVTQSPTHLIKTRGQQVTLRCSSQSGHNTVSWYQQALGQGPQFIFQYYREEENGRGNFPPRFSGLQFPNYSSELNVNALELDDSALYLCASSLRTGGDYGYTFGSGTRLTVV.

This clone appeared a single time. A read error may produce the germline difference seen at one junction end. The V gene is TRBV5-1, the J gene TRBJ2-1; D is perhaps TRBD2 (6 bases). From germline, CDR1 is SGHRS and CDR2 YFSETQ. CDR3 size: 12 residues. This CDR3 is CASRDSDNEQFF. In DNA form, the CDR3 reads TGCGCCAGCCGGGACTCCGACAATGAGCAGTTCTTC.

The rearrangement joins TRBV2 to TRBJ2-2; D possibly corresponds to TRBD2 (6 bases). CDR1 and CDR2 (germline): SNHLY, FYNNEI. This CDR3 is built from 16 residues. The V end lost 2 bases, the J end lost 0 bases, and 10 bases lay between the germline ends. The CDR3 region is CASSEPGATNTGELFF. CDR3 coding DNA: TGTGCCAGCAGTGAACCGGGAGCGACGAACACCGGGGAGCTGTTTTTT.

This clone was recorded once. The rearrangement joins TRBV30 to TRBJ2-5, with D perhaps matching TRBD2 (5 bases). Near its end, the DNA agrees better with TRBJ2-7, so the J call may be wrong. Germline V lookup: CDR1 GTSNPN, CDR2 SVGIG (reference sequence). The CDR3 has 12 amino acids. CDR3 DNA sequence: TGTGCCTGGAACGCCCGGGGTTACGAGCAGTACTTC. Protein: CAWNARGYEQYF.

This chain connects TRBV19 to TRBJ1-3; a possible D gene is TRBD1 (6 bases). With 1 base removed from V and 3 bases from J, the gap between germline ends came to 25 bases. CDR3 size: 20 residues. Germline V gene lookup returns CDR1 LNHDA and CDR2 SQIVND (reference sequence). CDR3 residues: CASSIGGTGRLSTSGNTIYF. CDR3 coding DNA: TGTGCCAGTAGTATAGGCGGAACAGGGCGTCTTTCAACAAGTGGAAACACCATATATTTT.

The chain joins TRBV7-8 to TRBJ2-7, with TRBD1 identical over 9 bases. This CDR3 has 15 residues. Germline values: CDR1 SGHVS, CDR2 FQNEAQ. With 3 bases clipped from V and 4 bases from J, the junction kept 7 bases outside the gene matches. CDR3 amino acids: CASSLGTGHLYEQYF. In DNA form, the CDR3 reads TGTGCCAGCAGCTTGGGGACAGGGCACCTTTACGAGCAGTACTTC.

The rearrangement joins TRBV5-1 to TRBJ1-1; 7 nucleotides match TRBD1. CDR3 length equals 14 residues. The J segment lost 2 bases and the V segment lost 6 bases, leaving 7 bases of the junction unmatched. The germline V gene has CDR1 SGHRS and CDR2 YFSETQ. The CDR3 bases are TGCGCCAGCACCAAGGGACAGCCTAACACTGAAGCTTTCTTT. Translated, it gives CASTKGQPNTEAFF.

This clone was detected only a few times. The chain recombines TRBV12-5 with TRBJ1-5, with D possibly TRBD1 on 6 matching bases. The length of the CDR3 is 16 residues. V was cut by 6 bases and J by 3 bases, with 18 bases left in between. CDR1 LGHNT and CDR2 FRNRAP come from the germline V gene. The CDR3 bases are TGTGCTAGTGGGAACTGGGAAGGACAGATCAATCAGCCCCAGCATTTT. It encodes CASGNWEGQINQPQHF.

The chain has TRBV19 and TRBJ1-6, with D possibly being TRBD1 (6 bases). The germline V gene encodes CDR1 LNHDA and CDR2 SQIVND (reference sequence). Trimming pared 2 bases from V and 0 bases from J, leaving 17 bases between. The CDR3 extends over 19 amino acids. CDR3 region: CASSINGRGGYSYNSPLHF. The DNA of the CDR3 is TGTGCCAGTAGTATAAACGGCAGGGGCGGTTACTCCTATAATTCACCCCTCCACTTT.

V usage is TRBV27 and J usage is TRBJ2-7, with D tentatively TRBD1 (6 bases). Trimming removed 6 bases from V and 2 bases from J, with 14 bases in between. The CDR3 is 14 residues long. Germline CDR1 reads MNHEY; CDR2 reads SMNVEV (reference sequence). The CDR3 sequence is CASSPQGFTYEQYF. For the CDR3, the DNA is TGTGCCAGCAGCCCACAGGGATTTACCTACGAGCAGTACTTC.

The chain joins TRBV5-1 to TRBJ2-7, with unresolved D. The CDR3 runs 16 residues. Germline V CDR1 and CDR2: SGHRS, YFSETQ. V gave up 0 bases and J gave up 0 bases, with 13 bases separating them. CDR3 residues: CASSLGVSLSSYEQYF. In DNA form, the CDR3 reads TGCGCCAGCAGCTTGGGAGTTAGCCTCAGCTCCTACGAGCAGTACTTC.

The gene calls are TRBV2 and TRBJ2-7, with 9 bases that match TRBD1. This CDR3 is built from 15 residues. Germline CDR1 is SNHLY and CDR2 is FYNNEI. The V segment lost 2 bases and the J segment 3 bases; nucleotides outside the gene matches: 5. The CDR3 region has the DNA TGTGCCAGCAGTGAAAGGGGACAGGGAATCTACGAGCAGTACTTC. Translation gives CASSERGQGIYEQYF.

CDR3 coding DNA: TGCGCCAGCAGCCAAGTGGAGAGCTGCTCCTACGAGCAGTACTTC. Protein product: CASSQVESCSYEQYF. The V call is TRBV4-3, the J call TRBJ2-7; D remains unclear. Trimming left V 1 base short and J 0 bases short, with 10 bases between. There are 15 residues in the CDR3. Germline values: CDR1 LGHNA, CDR2 YSLEER.

The CDR3 is CASSLRLVNEQFF. The CDR3 nucleotides read TGTGCCAGCAGCTTACGACTAGTGAATGAGCAGTTCTTC. The chain is built from TRBV7-3 and TRBJ2-1; D may be TRBD2 (6 bases). The length of the CDR3 is 13 residues. Germline CDR1 is SGHTA and CDR2 is FQGTGA. V dropped 2 bases and J dropped 7 bases, with 9 bases sitting between them.

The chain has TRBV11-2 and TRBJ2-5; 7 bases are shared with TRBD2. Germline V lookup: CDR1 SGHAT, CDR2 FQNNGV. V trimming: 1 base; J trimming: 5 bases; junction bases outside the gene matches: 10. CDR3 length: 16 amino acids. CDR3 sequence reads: CASSLVRLASSETQYF. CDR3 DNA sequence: TGTGCCAGCAGCTTAGTACGACTAGCTAGCTCGGAGACCCAGTACTTC.

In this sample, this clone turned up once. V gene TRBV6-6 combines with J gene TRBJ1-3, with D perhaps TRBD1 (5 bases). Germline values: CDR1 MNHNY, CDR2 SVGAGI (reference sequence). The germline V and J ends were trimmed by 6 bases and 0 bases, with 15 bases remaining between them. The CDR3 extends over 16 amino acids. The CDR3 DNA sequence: TGTGCCAGCAGATCTAACAGGTTGATCTCTGGAAACACCATATATTTT. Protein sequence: CASRSNRLISGNTIYF.

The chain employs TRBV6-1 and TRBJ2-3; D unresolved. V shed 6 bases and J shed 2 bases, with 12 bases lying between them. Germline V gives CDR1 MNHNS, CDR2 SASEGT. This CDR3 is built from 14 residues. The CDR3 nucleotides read TGTGCCAGCAGCGACTGGCTCGTCACAGATACGCAGTATTTT. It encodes CASSDWLVTDTQYF.

The chain's CDR3 is CASSSTRGLAGGPGTDTQYF. The CDR3 DNA reads as TGTGCCAGCAGCTCGACCCGAGGACTAGCGGGGGGGCCGGGCACAGATACGCAGTATTTT. This chain connects TRBV9 to TRBJ2-3; TRBD2 matches 15 bases. V lost 4 bases to trimming and J lost 1 base; unmatched junction nucleotides: 13. Germline V lookup: CDR1 SGDLS, CDR2 YYNGEE. The CDR3 extends over 20 amino acids.